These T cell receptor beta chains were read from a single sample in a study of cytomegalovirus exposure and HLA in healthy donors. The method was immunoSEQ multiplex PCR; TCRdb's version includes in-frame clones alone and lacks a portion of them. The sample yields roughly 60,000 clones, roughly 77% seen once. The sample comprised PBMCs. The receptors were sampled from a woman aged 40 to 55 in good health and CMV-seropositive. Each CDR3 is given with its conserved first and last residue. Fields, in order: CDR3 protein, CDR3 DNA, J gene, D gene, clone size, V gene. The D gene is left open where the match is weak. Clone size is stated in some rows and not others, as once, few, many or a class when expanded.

CDR3aa: CASSLEWGRMGETQYF
CDR3nt: TGCGCCAGCAGCTTGGAGTGGGGGCGGATGGGAGAGACCCAGTACTTC
j_gene: TRBJ2-5
d_gene: -
abundance: few
v_gene: TRBV5-1

CDR3aa: CASSLTGFNNSPLHF
CDR3nt: TGCGCCAGCAGCTTAACAGGGTTTAATAATTCACCCCTCCACTTT
j_gene: TRBJ1-6
d_gene: -
abundance: -
v_gene: TRBV5-1

CDR3aa: CASRGVSGGTGELFF
CDR3nt: TGTGCCAGCAGGGGGGTTAGCGGGGGCACCGGGGAGCTGTTTTTT
j_gene: TRBJ2-2
d_gene: TRBD2
abundance: -
v_gene: TRBV6-1

CDR3aa: CASSRSGAIYNEQFF
CDR3nt: TGTGCCAGCAGCCGCAGCGGGGCAATCTACAATGAGCAGTTCTTC
j_gene: TRBJ2-1
d_gene: TRBD2
abundance: -
v_gene: TRBV11-3

CDR3aa: CAWSPPRTTQGTEAFF
CDR3nt: TGTGCCTGGAGTCCACCGAGGACGACCCAGGGAACTGAAGCTTTCTTT
j_gene: TRBJ1-1
d_gene: -
abundance: -
v_gene: TRBV30

CDR3aa: CASSLGPPGGRNSPLHF
CDR3nt: TGTGCCAGCAGCTTAGGACCCCCCGGGGGACGGAATTCACCCCTCCACTTT
j_gene: TRBJ1-6
d_gene: -
abundance: -
v_gene: TRBV7-6

CDR3aa: CASIMGRGSTEAFF
CDR3nt: TGTGCCAGCATCATGGGGAGGGGAAGCACTGAAGCTTTCTTT
j_gene: TRBJ1-1
d_gene: -
abundance: -
v_gene: TRBV6-5

CDR3aa: CASSLAGQQEVTF
CDR3nt: TGTGCCAGCAGCTTGGCGGGACAGCAAGAGGTCACCTTC
j_gene: TRBJ1-2
d_gene: TRBD1
abundance: -
v_gene: TRBV7-6

CDR3aa: CASSSPGVRIKNIQYF
CDR3nt: TGTGCCAGCAGCTCCCCGGGGGTGAGGATCAAAAACATTCAGTACTTC
j_gene: TRBJ2-4
d_gene: -
abundance: -
v_gene: TRBV7-2

CDR3aa: CASSDRADTEAFF
CDR3nt: TGTGCCAGCAGTGACAGGGCTGACACTGAAGCTTTCTTT
j_gene: TRBJ1-1
d_gene: -
abundance: -
v_gene: TRBV6-1

CDR3aa: CATQGLAHTDTQYF
CDR3nt: TGTGCCACCCAGGGACTTGCCCACACAGATACGCAGTATTTT
j_gene: TRBJ2-3
d_gene: -
abundance: once
v_gene: TRBV19

CDR3aa: CASSPNLNRGLGAFF
CDR3nt: TGTGCCAGCAGTCCGAATTTAAACAGGGGGCTAGGGGCTTTCTTT
j_gene: TRBJ1-1
d_gene: TRBD1
abundance: -
v_gene: TRBV27

CDR3aa: CASSFSQNYGYTF
CDR3nt: TGTGCCAGCAGCTTTAGCCAAAACTATGGCTACACCTTC
j_gene: TRBJ1-2
d_gene: -
abundance: -
v_gene: TRBV7-9

CDR3aa: CASSAETSGGNEQFF
CDR3nt: TGTGCCAGCAGTGCCGAGACTAGCGGGGGCAATGAGCAGTTCTTC
j_gene: TRBJ2-1
d_gene: TRBD2
abundance: few
v_gene: TRBV6-1

CDR3aa: CSAREAHEQYF
CDR3nt: TGCAGTGCTAGAGAGGCACACGAGCAGTACTTC
j_gene: TRBJ2-7
d_gene: -
abundance: -
v_gene: TRBV20-1

CDR3aa: CATSRGTRRTGGNSPLHF
CDR3nt: TGTGCCACCAGCAGAGGGACTAGAAGGACAGGGGGAAATTCACCCCTCCACTTT
j_gene: TRBJ1-6
d_gene: TRBD1
abundance: -
v_gene: TRBV15